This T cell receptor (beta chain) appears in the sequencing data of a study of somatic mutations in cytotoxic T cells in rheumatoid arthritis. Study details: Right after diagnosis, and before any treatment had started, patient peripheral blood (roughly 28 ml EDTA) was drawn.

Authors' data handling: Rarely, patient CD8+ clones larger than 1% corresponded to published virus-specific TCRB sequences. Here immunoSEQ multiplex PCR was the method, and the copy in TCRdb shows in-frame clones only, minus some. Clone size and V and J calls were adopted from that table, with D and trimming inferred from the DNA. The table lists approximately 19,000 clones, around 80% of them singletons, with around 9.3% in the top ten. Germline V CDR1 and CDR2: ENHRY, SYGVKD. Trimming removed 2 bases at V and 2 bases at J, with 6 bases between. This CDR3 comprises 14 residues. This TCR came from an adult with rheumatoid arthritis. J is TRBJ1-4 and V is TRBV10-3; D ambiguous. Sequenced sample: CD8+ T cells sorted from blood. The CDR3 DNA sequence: TGTGCCATCAGTGAGGGTGTGACTAATGAAAAACTGTTTTTT. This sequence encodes CAISEGVTNEKLFF.